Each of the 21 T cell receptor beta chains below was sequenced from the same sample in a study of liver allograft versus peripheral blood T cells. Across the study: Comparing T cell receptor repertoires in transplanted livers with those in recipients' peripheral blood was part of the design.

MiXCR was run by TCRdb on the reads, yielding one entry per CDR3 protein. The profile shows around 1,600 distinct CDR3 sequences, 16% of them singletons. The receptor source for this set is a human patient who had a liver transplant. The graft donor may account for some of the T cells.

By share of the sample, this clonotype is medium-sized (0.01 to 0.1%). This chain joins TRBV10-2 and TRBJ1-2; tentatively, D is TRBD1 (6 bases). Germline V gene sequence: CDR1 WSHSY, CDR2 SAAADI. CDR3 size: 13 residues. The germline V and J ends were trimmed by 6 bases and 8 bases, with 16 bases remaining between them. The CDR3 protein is CASRGGAAGGYTF. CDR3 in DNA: TGCGCCAGCAGGGGGGGCGCGGCCGGGGGCTACACCTTC.

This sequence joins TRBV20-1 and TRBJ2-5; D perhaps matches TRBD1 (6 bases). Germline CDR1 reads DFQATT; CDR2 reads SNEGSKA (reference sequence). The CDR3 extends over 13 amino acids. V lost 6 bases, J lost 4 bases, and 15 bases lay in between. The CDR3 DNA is TGCAGTGCGTCAACAGGGTGGGGAGAGACCCAGTACTTC. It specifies CSASTGWGETQYF.

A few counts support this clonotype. DNA of the CDR3: TGTGCCAGCAGTAATCCACAGGGGTATAGGAACGGCTACACCTTC. Translating gives CASSNPQGYRNGYTF. The rearrangement links TRBV2 to TRBJ1-2, with 7 nucleotides matching TRBD1. Germline CDR1 SNHLY, CDR2 FYNNEI. V trimming: 5 bases; J trimming: 8 bases; junction bases outside the gene matches: 14. There are 15 residues in the CDR3.

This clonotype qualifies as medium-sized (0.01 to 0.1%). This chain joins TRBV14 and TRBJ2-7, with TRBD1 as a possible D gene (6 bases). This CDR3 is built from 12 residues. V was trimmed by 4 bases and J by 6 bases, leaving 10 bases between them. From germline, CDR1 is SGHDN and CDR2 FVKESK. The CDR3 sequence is CASSRQVTEQYF. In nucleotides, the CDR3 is TGTGCCAGCAGCCGACAGGTCACCGAGCAGTACTTC.

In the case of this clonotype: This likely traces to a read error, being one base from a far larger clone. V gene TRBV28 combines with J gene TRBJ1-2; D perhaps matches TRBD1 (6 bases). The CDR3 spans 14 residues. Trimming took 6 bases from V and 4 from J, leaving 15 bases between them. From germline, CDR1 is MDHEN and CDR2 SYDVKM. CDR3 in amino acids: CASSEGGQIYGYTF. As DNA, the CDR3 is TGTGCCAGCAGCGAAGGGGGGCAGATCTATGGCTACACCTTC.

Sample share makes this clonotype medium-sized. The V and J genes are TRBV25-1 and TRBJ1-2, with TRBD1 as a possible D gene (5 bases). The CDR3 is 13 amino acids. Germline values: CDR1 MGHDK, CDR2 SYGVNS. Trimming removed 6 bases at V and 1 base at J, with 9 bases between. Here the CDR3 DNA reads TGTGCCAGCAGCGACAGAAGTAACTATGGCTACACCTTC. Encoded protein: CASSDRSNYGYTF.

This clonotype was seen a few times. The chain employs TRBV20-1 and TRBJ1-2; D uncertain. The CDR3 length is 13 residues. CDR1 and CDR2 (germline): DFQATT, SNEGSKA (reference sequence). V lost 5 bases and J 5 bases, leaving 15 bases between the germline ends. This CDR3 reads CSAAPKPRYGYTF. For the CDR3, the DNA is TGCAGTGCTGCCCCGAAGCCAAGGTATGGCTACACCTTC.

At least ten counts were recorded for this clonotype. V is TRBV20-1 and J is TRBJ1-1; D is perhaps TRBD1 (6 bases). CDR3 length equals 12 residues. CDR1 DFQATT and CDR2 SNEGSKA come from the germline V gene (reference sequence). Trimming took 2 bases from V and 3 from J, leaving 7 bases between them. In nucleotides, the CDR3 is TGCAGTGCTAGAACAGGGTACACTGAAGCTTTCTTT. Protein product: CSARTGYTEAFF.

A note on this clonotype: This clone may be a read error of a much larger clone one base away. CDR3 sequence: CSARAGTGGSFTEAFF. The CDR3 DNA is TGCAGTGCTAGAGCCGGGACAGGGGGCAGTTTCACTGAAGCTTTCTTT. The chain links TRBV20-1 to TRBJ1-1; 12 nucleotides match TRBD1. Germline CDR1 and CDR2: DFQATT and SNEGSKA (reference sequence). Trimming at V came to 1 base and at J to 4 bases, leaving 7 bases not matched to a gene. The CDR3 spans 16 residues.

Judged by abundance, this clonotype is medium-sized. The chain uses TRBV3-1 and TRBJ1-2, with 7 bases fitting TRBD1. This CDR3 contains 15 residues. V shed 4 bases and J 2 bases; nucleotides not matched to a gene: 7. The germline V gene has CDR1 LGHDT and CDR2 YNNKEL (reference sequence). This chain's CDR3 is CASSLQGTSNYGYTF. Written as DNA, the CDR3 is TGTGCCAGCAGCCTACAGGGGACGTCCAACTATGGCTACACCTTC.

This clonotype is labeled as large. The CDR3 nucleotides read TGTGCCAGCAGTTTAAGACAGGGAAATGAAAAACTGTTTTTT. Its translation: CASSLRQGNEKLFF. This rearrangement joins TRBV12-3 or TRBV12-4 to TRBJ1-4, with TRBD1 identical over 7 bases. J was trimmed by 5 bases and V by 2 bases; bases with no gene match: 2. This CDR3 spans 14 amino acids.

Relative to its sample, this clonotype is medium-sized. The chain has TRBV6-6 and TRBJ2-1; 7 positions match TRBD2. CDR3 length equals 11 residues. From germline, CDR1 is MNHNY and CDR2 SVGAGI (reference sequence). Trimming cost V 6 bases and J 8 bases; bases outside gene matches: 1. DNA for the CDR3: TGTGCCAGCAGCCGGGGGGATGAGCAGTTCTTC. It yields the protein CASSRGDEQFF.

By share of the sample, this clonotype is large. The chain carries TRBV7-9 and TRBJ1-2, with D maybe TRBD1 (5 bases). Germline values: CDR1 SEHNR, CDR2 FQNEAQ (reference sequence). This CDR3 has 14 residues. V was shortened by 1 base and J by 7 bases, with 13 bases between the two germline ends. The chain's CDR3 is CASSLGQGNLGYTF. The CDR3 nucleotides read TGTGCCAGCAGCTTAGGTCAGGGTAACCTTGGCTACACCTTC.

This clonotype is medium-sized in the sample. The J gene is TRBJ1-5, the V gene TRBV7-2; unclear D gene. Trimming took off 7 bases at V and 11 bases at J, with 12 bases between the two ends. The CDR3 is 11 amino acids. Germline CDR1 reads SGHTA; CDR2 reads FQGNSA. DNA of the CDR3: TGTGCCAGCACCTCCTCTATAACCCAGCATTTT. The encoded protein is CASTSSITQHF.

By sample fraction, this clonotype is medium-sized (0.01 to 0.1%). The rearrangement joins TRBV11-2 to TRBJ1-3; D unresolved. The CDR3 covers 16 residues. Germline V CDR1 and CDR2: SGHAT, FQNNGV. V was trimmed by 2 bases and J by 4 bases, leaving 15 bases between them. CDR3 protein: CASSLSRGLGGNTIYF. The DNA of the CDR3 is TGTGCCAGCAGCTTATCGAGAGGGCTCGGGGGAAACACCATATATTTT. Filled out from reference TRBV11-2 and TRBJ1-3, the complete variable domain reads EAGVAQSPRYKIIEKRQSVAFWCNPISGHATLYWYQQILGQGPKLLIQFQNNGVVDDSQLPKDRFSAERLKGVDSTLKIQPAKLEDSAVYLCASSLSRGLGGNTIYFGEGSWLTVV.

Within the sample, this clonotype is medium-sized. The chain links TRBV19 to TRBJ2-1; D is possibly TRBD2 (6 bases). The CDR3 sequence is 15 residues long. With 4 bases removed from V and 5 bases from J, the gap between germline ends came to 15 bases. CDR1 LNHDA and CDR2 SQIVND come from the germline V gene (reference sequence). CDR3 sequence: CASSTLRLVDNEQFF. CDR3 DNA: TGTGCCAGTAGTACCCTCCGACTAGTAGACAATGAGCAGTTCTTC.

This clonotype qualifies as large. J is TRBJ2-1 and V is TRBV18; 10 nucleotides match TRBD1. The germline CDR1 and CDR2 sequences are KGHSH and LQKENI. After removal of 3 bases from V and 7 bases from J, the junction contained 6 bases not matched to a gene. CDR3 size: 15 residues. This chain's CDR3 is CASSPGTGAINEQFF. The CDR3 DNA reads TGTGCCAGCTCACCCGGGACAGGGGCCATTAATGAGCAGTTCTTC.

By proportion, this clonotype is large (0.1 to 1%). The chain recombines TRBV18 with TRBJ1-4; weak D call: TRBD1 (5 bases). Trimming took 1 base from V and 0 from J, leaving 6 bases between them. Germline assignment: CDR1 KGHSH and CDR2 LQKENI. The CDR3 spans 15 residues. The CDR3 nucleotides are TGTGCCAGCTCACCACTAGGGGCAACTAATGAAAAACTGTTTTTT. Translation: CASSPLGATNEKLFF.

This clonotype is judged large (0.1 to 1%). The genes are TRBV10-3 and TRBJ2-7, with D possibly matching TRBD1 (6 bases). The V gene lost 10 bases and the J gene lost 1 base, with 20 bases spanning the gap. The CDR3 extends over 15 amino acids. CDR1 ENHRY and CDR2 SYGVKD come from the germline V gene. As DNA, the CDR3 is TGTGCCACCCGTGTCAACCAGGACAGATCCTACGAGCAGTACTTC. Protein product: CATRVNQDRSYEQYF.

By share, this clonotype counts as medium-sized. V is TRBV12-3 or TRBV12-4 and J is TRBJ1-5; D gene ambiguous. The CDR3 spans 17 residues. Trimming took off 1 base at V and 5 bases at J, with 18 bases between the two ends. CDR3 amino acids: CASSLDAAIYLHQPQHF. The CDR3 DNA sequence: TGTGCCAGCAGTTTAGACGCCGCCATCTATTTGCATCAGCCCCAGCATTTT.

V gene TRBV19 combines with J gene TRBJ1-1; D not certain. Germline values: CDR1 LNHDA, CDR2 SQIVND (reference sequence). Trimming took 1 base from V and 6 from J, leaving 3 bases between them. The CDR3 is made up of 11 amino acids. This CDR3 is CASSIGSEAFF. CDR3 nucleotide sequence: TGTGCCAGTAGTATAGGATCTGAAGCTTTCTTT.